This TCR beta chain comes out of a study of T-cell memory formation after mild COVID-19. Study-wide findings and caveats: CD4/CD8 balance held among clones contracting day 15 to 85, and later expanders leaned CD4+. Within pre-infection memory, some responding clones were found, suggesting cross-reactive memory joined.

In the case of this clonotype: Its matching antigen is unknown.

V gave up 5 bases and J gave up 0 bases, with 8 bases separating them. CDR3 size: 14 residues. Germline V gene sequence: CDR1 KGHSH, CDR2 LQKENI. The TCR alpha and TCR beta cDNA libraries, bearing sample barcodes and UMIs, were generated by 5'RACE using constant-segment primers. MiXCR, applied by TCRdb to the 5' RACE reads, yields one record per CDR3 protein. The sample has almost 250,000 distinct CDR3 sequences, 15% seen once. The receptor comes from an adult woman who had mild COVID-19 (a few samples of this study predate the infection). Cell type and time point are not known. The chain joins TRBV18 to TRBJ1-5; D is undetermined. Sequenced sample: PBMCs or a T cell subset sorted from them (not recorded which). The CDR3 nucleotides are TGTGCCAGCTCAAGCCAGGATAGCAATCAGCCCCAGCATTTT. This sequence encodes CASSSQDSNQPQHF.